The clone carrying this T cell receptor beta chain was recorded once. Its antigen is currently unknown. The entry originates in a study of Ad26.COV2.S vaccination and SARS-CoV-2 variants. Study in general: Among those in the COV1001 Ad26.COV2.S trial arm was the donor. Intramuscularly, Ad26.COV2.S was given either once or twice, 56 days apart.

Whole-study results and caveats: TCR breadth and depth analyses may have underestimated total T cell responses. Vaccinees and placebo recipients showed similar non-spike TCR breadth.

Assay: immunoSEQ multiplex PCR; the TCRdb copy retains only in-frame clones and omits some. The sample contains about 440,000 clones, 90% of which appear only once. The CDR3 runs to 13 residues. Looked up from germline, CDR1 is LGHDT and CDR2 is YNNKEL (reference sequence). Trimming shortened V by 5 bases and J by 7 bases, and 9 bases separated the two germline ends. Treatment: roughly 19 received Ad26.COV2.S at low or high dose, single or two shots; about five received placebo; per-sample allocation not given. Samples were taken on day 63 after the first vaccine or placebo injection. The receptor was derived from a person between 18 and 60 years old who received the Ad26.COV2.S COVID-19 vaccine or a placebo. Sequences were derived from peripheral blood, sampled in a trial of Ad26.COV2.S vaccine versus placebo. This chain links TRBV3-1 (or the pseudogene TRBV3-2) with TRBJ1-6; the D gene is possibly TRBD1 (6 bases). This chain's CDR3 is CASSTGTNSPLHF. For the CDR3, the DNA is TGTGCCAGCAGCACCGGGACAAATTCACCCCTCCACTTT.